In its sample, the clone carrying this T cell receptor beta chain was seen a few times. Its antigen is still unknown. The record originates from a study of response to subunit inactivated influenza vaccine. The study's findings and limits: A suggestion made by the authors is that each seasonal influenza vaccination recruits few new T cells.

MiXCR, applied by TCRdb to the RT-PCR reads, yields one record per CDR3 protein. The table shows 550,000 to 650,000 distinct CDR3 sequences, with about 12% occurring only once. The input for sequencing was PBMCs from blood, taken on the day of vaccination. The clonotype comes from a man aged 50-59 years who received an inactivated influenza vaccine.

The CDR3 is CASSSRQGGSSYEQYF. CDR3 sequence (DNA): TGTGCCAGCAGCTCCCGACAGGGGGGAAGCTCCTACGAGCAGTACTTC. The genes are TRBV7-6 and TRBJ2-7; the match to TRBD1 covers 9 bases. This CDR3 has 16 amino acids. CDR1 and CDR2 (germline): SGHVS, FNYEAQ. With V trimmed by 4 bases and J by 0 bases, 7 bases remained unmatched.